The 15 T cell receptor beta chains in this list originate from one sample, sequenced in a study of vaccination effects on CD4 cells after COVID-19. Sequenced by immunoSEQ multiplex PCR; TCRdb stores in-frame clones only, minus some. The sample comprises about 63,000 clones, around 75% of which are singletons, and roughly 4% rests with the top ten. Antigens for these TCRs are unknown. Expansion with viral peptide pools was applied to antigen-specific CD4+ T cells by the ViraFEST assay prior to sequencing. Once cultured for more than nine days, the cells underwent separation to obtain CD4+ T cells. The healthy vaccine recipients, who had no prior SARS-CoV-2 infection, showed negative nucleocapsid antibodies. Sequencing was performed on CD4+ T cells from PBMCs cultured with HCoV-OC43 spike peptides, taken before COVID-19 vaccination. Described subset: HCoV-OC43 spike overlapping peptide pool stimulation. The receptors come from a human donor who received a COVID-19 vaccine.

This chain connects TRBV18 to TRBJ2-5; TRBD2 might be the D (5 bases). Germline V gene sequence: CDR1 KGHSH, CDR2 LQKENI. V dropped 3 bases and J dropped 4 bases, with 15 bases sitting between them. The CDR3 covers 15 residues. The CDR3 loop is CASSPILGDLETQYF. In DNA form, the CDR3 reads TGTGCCAGCTCACCGATACTCGGGGATTTAGAGACCCAGTACTTC.

V is TRBV11-1 and J is TRBJ2-5; D gene ambiguous. The CDR3 spans 12 residues. The V gene lost 3 bases and the J gene lost 5 bases, with 7 bases spanning the gap. CDR1 SGHAT and CDR2 FQDESV come from the germline V gene (reference sequence). The CDR3 loop is CASSFRDETQYF. CDR3 bases: TGTGCCAGCAGCTTCAGAGACGAGACCCAGTACTTC. The full variable domain, completed using reference TRBV11-1 and TRBJ2-5, is EAEVAQSPRYKITEKSQAVAFWCDPISGHATLYWYRQILGQGPELLVQFQDESVVDDSQLPKDRFSAERLKGVDSTLKIQPAELGDSAMYLCASSFRDETQYFGPGTRLLVL.

The chain uses TRBV3-1 (or the pseudogene TRBV3-2) and TRBJ1-2, with TRBD1 identical over 9 bases. The germline V gene encodes CDR1 LGHDT and CDR2 YNNKEL (reference sequence). V shed 4 bases and J 6 bases; nucleotides not matched to a gene: 6. The CDR3 is 14 residues long. CDR3 DNA: TGTGCCAGCAGCCTGGGACAGGGTATGAATGGCTACACCTTC. Translating it yields CASSLGQGMNGYTF.

The chain joins TRBV4-3 to TRBJ1-4; no clear D gene. Germline V CDR1 and CDR2: LGHNA, YSLEER. This CDR3 comprises 16 residues. Trimming removed 0 bases at V and 6 bases at J, with 14 bases between. In nucleotides, the CDR3 is TGCGCCAGCAGCCAAGATCGGAGAAGGGTGGATGAAAAACTGTTTTTT. It encodes CASSQDRRRVDEKLFF.

The rearrangement joins TRBV5-1 to TRBJ1-3; 11 nucleotides match TRBD1. The germline V gene has CDR1 SGHRS and CDR2 YFSETQ. The CDR3 length is 17 residues. Trimming took 4 bases from V and 1 from J; bases not matched to a gene: 7. In DNA, the CDR3 is TGCGCCAGCAGCGGGACAGGGGGTAGGAATTCTGGAAACACCATATATTTT. Amino acid sequence: CASSGTGGRNSGNTIYF.

The chain carries TRBV30 and TRBJ1-4, with D unresolved. V was pared by 2 bases and J by 7 bases, with 8 bases between. The CDR3 is made up of 12 amino acids. Germline CDR1 GTSNPN, CDR2 SVGIG (reference sequence). DNA for the CDR3: TGTGCCTGGAGTTTTGCAAGTGAAAAACTGTTTTTT. This codes for CAWSFASEKLFF.

This clone has just one count. V is TRBV7-3 and J is TRBJ2-6; 12 positions match TRBD1. The CDR3 totals 19 residues. Per germline, CDR1 SGHTA and CDR2 FQGTGA. V was pared by 1 base and J by 0 bases, with 4 bases of the junction left unmatched. The CDR3 is CASSLRGQGATSGANVLTF. The DNA of the CDR3 is TGTGCCAGCAGCTTAAGGGGACAGGGGGCGACCTCTGGGGCCAACGTCCTGACTTTC.

V is TRBV7-8 and J is TRBJ2-7; 7 nucleotides agree with TRBD2. V was pared by 1 base and J by 3 bases, with 6 bases of the junction left unmatched. Germline V CDR1 and CDR2: SGHVS, FQNEAQ. The CDR3 length is 15 residues. The CDR3 DNA is TGTGCCAGCAGCTTAGGCCTAGCGGATCTCTACGAGCAGTACGTC. This codes for CASSLGLADLYEQYV.

The chain has TRBV24-1 and TRBJ2-5, with D perhaps matching TRBD1 (5 bases). Looked up from germline, CDR1 is KGHDR and CDR2 is SFDVKD. Trimming removed 1 base from V and 4 bases from J, with 9 bases in between. The length of the CDR3 is 14 residues. CDR3 nucleotide sequence: TGTGCCACCAGTGATTTCCGGCAGGGAGAGACCCAGTACTTC. It is translated as CATSDFRQGETQYF.

This chain uses TRBV24-1 with TRBJ1-6, with 7 bases identical to TRBD1. The CDR3 covers 15 residues. The V and J ends lost 3 bases and 6 bases, in that order; junction bases with no gene match: 4. CDR1 is KGHDR and CDR2 is SFDVKD in the germline V gene. CDR3 amino acids: CATSDLTGSNSPLHF. In DNA, the CDR3 is TGTGCCACCAGTGATCTGACAGGGAGTAATTCACCCCTCCACTTT.

This sequence joins TRBV6-1 and TRBJ2-7; 12 nucleotides align to TRBD1. The CDR3 runs 15 residues. The ends lost 3 bases at V and 7 bases at J; junction bases unmatched: 7. CDR1 is MNHNS and CDR2 is SASEGT in the germline V gene. The CDR3 DNA reads as TGTGCCAGCAGTGAGAGGGACAGGGGGCCGGGTGAGCAGTACGTC. Protein: CASSERDRGPGEQYV.

This clone was detected once. The chain carries TRBV7-2 and TRBJ1-2, with 9 nucleotides matching TRBD1. CDR1 SGHTA and CDR2 FQGNSA come from the germline V gene. Trimming removed 5 bases from V and 8 bases from J; junction bases left unmatched: 6. The CDR3 length is 13 residues. In nucleotides, the CDR3 is TGTGCCAGCAGCCCGGACAGGGGTGGCGGCTACACCTTC. Translation: CASSPDRGGGYTF.

This clone was seen a few times. The V gene is TRBV28, the J gene TRBJ1-4; D is uncertain. V dropped 9 bases and J dropped 5 bases, with 16 bases sitting between them. The CDR3 contains 14 residues. CDR1 is MDHEN and CDR2 is SYDVKM in the germline V gene. This CDR3 is CASSFAPVNEKLFF. The CDR3 coding sequence is TGTGCCAGTTCTTTTGCCCCGGTGAATGAAAAACTGTTTTTT. The full variable domain, rest sourced from reference TRBV28 and TRBJ1-4, is DVKVTQSSRYLVKRTGEKVFLECVQDMDHENMFWYRQDPGLGLRLIYFSYDVKMKEKGDIPEGYSVSREKKERFSLILESASTNQTSMYLCASSFAPVNEKLFFGSGTQLSVL.

The CDR3 here is CASSSLGGGQGGGEQYV. In DNA form, the CDR3 reads TGTGCCAGCAGCTCCCTCGGTGGGGGCCAGGGCGGAGGGGAGCAGTACGTC. The chain is built from TRBV11-2 and TRBJ2-7; D may correspond to TRBD1 or TRBD2 (6 bases each). Germline CDR1 and CDR2: SGHAT and FQNNGV. The CDR3 covers 17 residues. Trimming removed 4 bases from V and 7 bases from J, with 26 bases in between.

The V and J genes are TRBV30 and TRBJ1-3; the D is unclear. The germline CDR1 and CDR2 sequences are GTSNPN and SVGIG (reference sequence). Trimming pared 3 bases from V and 0 bases from J, leaving 15 bases between. This CDR3 region has 16 residues. The CDR3 is CAWSRERASSGNTIYF. As DNA, the CDR3 is TGTGCCTGGAGCCGAGAGAGGGCGTCCTCTGGAAACACCATATATTTT. Drawing the rest from reference TRBV30 and TRBJ1-3, the complete variable domain is SQTIHQWPATLVQPVGSPLSLECTVEGTSNPNLYWYRQAAGRGLQLLFYSVGIGQISSEVPQNLSASRPQDRQFILSSKKLLLSDSGFYLCAWSRERASSGNTIYFGEGSWLTVV.